A few counts support the clone carrying this T cell receptor (beta chain). Its specificity is unknown. With 8 bases clipped from V and 5 bases from J, the junction kept 15 bases outside the gene matches. Germline CDR1 is MDHEN and CDR2 is SYDVKM. The CDR3 is 16 residues long. The data were obtained in a study of metastatic and nonmetastatic thyroid tumors. Study-level information: Repertoires of blood and of tissue (tumor or nodule) from malignant and benign thyroid patients were compared.

In the original processing: Researchers built a distant-metastasis classifier for papillary thyroid cancer that drew on CDR3 differences across clinicopathological groups. TCRdb recomputed clones from the PCR reads via MiXCR. V and J calls and clone size were set by TCRdb, not the authors. This sample yields roughly 64,000 clones, of which just over 4% are seen a single time; about 20% belongs to the top ten. Study-wide points: Reported TCR beta diversity, measured in blood and tumor, was significantly higher for malignant thyroid tumors than for benign nodules.

Thyroid surgery took place with no prior treatment in any patient. This chain joins TRBV28 and TRBJ2-5; TRBD2 agrees at 9 bases. The clonotype originates from a female donor with papillary thyroid cancer or a benign thyroid nodule (not recorded which). Some clones in this sample may be carry-over from other donors' samples. Sequenced sample: blood. The CDR3 sequence is CASETGTSRSGETQYF. As DNA, the CDR3 is TGTGCCAGCGAAACCGGGACTAGCAGGAGCGGTGAGACCCAGTACTTC. The entire variable domain, with the rest obtained from reference TRBV28 and TRBJ2-5, is as follows: DVKVTQSSRYLVKRTGEKVFLECVQDMDHENMFWYRQDPGLGLRLIYFSYDVKMKEKGDIPEGYSVSREKKERFSLILESASTNQTSMYLCASETGTSRSGETQYFGPGTRLLVL.